This note documents a single T cell receptor beta chain sequence. Its target is unknown. A much larger clone differs from this one at a single base, so this may be a read error. The CDR3 does not close with the conserved phenylalanine or tryptophan, likely indicating a read error. These data come from a study of CD8 T cells in ankylosing spondylitis. Findings of the study overall: Reportedly, matched ankylosing spondylitis synovial fluid was significantly enriched for disease-linked clones. A TCR beta motif of 7 to 9 highly homologous variants seemed to mark ankylosing spondylitis blood.

There are 14 residues in the CDR3. Germline loops: CDR1 SQVTM, CDR2 ANQGSEA. V dropped 4 bases and J dropped 6; count of bases not matched to a gene: 6. A single record per CDR3 protein comes from TCRdb applying MiXCR to the 5' RACE reads. The sample holds 150,000 to 200,000 distinct CDR3 sequences, over 10% seen once. This receptor was identified in a female donor with ankylosing spondylitis or in good health (not recorded which). Sequencing was done on a sample of blood, either unsorted or a sorted T cell fraction (not recorded which). This chain connects TRBV29-1 to TRBJ2-1; 10 bases line up with TRBD2. In DNA form, the CDR3 reads TGCAGCGTTGTCACGCTAGCGGGAGCCAATGAGCAGTTCTCC. Translating it yields CSVVTLAGANEQFS.